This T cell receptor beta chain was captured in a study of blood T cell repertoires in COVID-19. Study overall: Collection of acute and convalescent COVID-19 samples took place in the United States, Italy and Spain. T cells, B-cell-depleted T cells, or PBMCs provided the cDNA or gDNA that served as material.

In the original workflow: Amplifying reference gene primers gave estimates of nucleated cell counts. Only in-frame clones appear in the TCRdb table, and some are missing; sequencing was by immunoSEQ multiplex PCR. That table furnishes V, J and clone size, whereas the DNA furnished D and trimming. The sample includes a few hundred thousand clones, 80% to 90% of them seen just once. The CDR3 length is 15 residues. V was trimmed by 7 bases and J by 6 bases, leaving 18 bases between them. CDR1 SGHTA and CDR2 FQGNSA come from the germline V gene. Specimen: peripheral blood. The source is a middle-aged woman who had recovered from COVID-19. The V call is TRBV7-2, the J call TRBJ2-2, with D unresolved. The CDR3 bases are TGTGCCAGCACCTTGCTTATAGCCTCCTCCGGGGAGCTGTTTTTT. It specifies CASTLLIASSGELFF.